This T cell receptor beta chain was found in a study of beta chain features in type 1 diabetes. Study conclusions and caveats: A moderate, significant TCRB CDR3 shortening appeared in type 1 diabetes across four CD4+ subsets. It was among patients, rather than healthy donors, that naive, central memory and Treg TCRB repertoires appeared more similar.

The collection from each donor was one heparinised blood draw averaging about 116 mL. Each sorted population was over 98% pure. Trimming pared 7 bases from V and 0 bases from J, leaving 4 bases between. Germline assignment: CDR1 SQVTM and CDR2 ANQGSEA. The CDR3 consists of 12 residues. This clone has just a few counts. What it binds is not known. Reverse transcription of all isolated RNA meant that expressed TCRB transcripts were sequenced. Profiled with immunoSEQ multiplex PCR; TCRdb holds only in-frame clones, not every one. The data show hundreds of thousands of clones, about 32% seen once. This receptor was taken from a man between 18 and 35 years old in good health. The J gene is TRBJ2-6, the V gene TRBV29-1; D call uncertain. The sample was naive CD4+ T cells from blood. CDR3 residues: CSAGSGANVLTF. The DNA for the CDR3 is TGCAGCGCCGGCTCTGGGGCCAACGTCCTGACTTTC.